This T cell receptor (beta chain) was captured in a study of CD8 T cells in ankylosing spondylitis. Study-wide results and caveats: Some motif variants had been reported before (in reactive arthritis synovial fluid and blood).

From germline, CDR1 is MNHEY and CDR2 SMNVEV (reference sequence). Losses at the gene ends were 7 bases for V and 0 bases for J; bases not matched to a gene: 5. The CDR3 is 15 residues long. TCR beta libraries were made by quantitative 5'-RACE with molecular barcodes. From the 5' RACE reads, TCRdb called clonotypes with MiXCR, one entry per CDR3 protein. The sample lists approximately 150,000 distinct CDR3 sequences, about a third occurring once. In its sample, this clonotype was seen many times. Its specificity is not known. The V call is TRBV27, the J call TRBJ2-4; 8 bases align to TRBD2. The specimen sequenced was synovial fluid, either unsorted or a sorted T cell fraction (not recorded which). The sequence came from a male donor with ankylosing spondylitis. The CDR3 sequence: CASNRAGGAKNIQYF. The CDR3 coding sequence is TGTGCCAGCAACCGCGCGGGGGGAGCCAAAAACATTCAGTACTTC.